This TCR beta chain is drawn from a study of blood T cell repertoires in COVID-19. At the level of the study: The study drew acute and convalescent COVID-19 samples from the United States, Italy and Spain. PBMCs, B-cell-depleted T cells, or T cells were the source of the cDNA or gDNA that made up the material.

Clones were read by immunoSEQ multiplex PCR, and TCRdb kept only the in-frame ones, dropping some. The sample contains 200,000 to 250,000 clones, 88% of which appear only once. Trimming removed 5 bases from V and 4 bases from J; junction bases left unmatched: 7. CDR1 is LGHNA and CDR2 is YNFKEQ in the germline V gene. The CDR3 consists of 14 residues. This TCR came from a woman between 55 and 75 years old with acute or convalescent COVID-19. The sample consisted of peripheral blood. The chain uses TRBV4-2 and TRBJ1-2; 7 bases fit TRBD1. CDR3 DNA sequence: TGTGCCAGCAGCGCTAGGAGGGACAGCTATGGCTACACCTTC. Amino acids: CASSARRDSYGYTF.